In its sample, the clone carrying this T cell receptor beta chain was seen a few times. What it binds is unknown. One entry per CDR3 protein, called by TCRdb with MiXCR from the 5' RACE reads. The sample carries tens of thousands of distinct CDR3 sequences, approximately 25% recorded once. Purified naive CD4+ T cells were depleted of CD25+ Tregs. Study-wide results and caveats: The larger cohort examined one V-J beta rearrangement, not whole repertoires.

Germline V CDR1 and CDR2: LGHDT, YNNKEL (reference sequence). The J segment lost 3 bases and the V segment lost 4 bases, leaving 4 bases of the junction unmatched. This CDR3 region has 15 residues. The source material was tumor-infiltrating naive CD4+ T cells sorted from the breast tumor. Subset here: naive CD4+ T cells, CD4+CD45RA+CD25-. The chain links TRBV3-1 to TRBJ2-3; TRBD2 agrees at 10 bases. The sequence derives from a female donor with breast cancer. The CDR3 coding sequence is TGTGCCAGCAGCCGTGATAGCGGGAGGACAGATACGCAGTATTTT. Its translation: CASSRDSGRTDTQYF.